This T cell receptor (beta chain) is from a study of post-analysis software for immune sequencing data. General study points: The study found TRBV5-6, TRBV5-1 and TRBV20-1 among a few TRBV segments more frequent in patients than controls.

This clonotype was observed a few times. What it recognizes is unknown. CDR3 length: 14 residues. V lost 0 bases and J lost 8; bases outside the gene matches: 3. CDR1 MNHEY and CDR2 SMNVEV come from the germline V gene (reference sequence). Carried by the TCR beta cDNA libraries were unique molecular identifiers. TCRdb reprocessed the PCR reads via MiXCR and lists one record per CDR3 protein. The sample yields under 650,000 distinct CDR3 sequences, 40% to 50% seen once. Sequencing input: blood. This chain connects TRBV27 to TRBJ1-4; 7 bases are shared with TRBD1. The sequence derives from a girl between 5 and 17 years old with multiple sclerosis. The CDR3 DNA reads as TGTGCCAGCAGTTTATCGAGGGGGCTGGAAAAACTGTTTTTT. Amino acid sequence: CASSLSRGLEKLFF.